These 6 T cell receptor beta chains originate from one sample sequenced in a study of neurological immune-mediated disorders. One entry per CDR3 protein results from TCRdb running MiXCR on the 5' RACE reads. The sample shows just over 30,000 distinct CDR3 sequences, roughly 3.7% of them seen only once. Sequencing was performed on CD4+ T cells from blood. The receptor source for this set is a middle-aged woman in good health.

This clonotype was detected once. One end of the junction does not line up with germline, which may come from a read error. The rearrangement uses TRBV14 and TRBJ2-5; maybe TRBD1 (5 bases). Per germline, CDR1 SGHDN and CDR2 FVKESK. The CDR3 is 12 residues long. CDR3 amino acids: CVSSHGQGTQYF. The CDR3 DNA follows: TGTGTCAGCAGCCACGGACAAGGGACCCAGTACTTC.

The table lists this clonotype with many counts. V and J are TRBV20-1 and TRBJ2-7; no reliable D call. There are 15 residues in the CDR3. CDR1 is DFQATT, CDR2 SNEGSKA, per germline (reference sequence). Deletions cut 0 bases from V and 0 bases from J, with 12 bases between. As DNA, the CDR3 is TGCAGTGCTAGAGATGGTCGAGCCCTCTCCTACGAGCAGTACTTC. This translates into CSARDGRALSYEQYF.

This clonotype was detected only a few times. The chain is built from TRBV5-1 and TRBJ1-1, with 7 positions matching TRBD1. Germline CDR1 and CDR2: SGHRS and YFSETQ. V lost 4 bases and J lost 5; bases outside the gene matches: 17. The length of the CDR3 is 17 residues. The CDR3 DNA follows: TGCGCCAGCAGCCGAATAGGACTACAGGGGAGGAATACTGAAGCTTTCTTT. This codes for CASSRIGLQGRNTEAFF. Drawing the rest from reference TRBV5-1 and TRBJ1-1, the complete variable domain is KAGVTQTPRYLIKTRGQQVTLSCSPISGHRSVSWYQQTPGQGLQFLFEYFSETQRNKGNFPGRFSGRQFSNSRSEMNVSTLELGDSALYLCASSRIGLQGRNTEAFFGQGTRLTVV.

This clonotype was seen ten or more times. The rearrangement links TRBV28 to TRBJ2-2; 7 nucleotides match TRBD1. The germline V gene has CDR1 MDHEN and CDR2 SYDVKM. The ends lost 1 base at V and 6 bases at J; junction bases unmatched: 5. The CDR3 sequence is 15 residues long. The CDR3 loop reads CASSLFTTGAGELFF. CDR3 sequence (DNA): TGTGCCAGCAGTTTATTTACCACAGGGGCCGGGGAGCTGTTTTTT.

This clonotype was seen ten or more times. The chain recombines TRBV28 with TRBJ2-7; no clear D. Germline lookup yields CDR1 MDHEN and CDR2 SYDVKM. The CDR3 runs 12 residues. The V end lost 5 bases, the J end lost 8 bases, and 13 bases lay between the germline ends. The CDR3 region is CASSPTDGKQYF. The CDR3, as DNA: TGTGCCAGCAGTCCTACTGACGGAAAGCAGTACTTC.

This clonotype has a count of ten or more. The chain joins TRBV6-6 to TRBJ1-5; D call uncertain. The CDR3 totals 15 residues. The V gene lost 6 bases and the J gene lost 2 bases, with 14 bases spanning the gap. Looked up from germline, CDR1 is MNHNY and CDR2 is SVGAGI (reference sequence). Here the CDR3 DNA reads TGTGCCAGCAGAATACCCCGCCGATGCAATCAGCCCCAGCATTTT. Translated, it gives CASRIPRRCNQPQHF.